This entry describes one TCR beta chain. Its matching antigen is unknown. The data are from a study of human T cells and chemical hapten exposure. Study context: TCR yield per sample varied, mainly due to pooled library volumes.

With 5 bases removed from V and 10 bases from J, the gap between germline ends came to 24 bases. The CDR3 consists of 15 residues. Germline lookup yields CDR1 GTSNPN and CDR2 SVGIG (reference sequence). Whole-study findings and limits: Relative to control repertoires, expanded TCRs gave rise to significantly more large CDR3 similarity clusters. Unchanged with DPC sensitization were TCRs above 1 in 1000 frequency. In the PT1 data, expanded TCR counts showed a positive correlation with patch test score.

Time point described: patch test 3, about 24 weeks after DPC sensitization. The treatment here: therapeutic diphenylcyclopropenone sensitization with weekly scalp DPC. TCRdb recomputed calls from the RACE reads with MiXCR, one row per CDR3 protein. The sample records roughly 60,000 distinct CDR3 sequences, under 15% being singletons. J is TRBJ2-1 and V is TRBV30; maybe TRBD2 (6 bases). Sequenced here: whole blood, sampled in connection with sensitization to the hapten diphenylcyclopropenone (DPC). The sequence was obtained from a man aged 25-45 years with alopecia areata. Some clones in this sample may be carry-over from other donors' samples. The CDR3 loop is CAWSGGDLLVGEQFF. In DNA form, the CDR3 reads TGTGCCTGGTCTGGAGGGGACCTTCTTGTAGGGGAGCAGTTCTTC. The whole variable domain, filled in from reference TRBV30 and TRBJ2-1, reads SQTIHQWPATLVQPVGSPLSLECTVEGTSNPNLYWYRQAAGRGLQLLFYSVGIGQISSEVPQNLSASRPQDRQFILSSKKLLLSDSGFYLCAWSGGDLLVGEQFFGPGTRLTVL.